The clone carrying this TCR beta chain was detected a few times. The antigen is undetermined. Samples had at least 7 million PBMCs isolated from them. A sample-barcoded 5' primer and a J-beta primer mix were used in a second PCR of roughly 6 to 11 cycles. One entry per CDR3 protein results from TCRdb running MiXCR on the 5' RACE reads. This table holds about 290,000 distinct CDR3 sequences, around 30% found once. CDR1 SGHDN and CDR2 FVKESK come from the germline V gene. This CDR3 spans 17 amino acids. The V segment lost 1 base and the J segment 7 bases; nucleotides outside the gene matches: 10. These data belong to a study of blood T cells in healthy people across ages. Points from the study as a whole: Higher diversity, along with more naive CD4+ cells, distinguished long-lived donors from aged donors.

The sample was blood. This receptor was identified in a woman in her seventies in good health. V is TRBV14 and J is TRBJ1-6; 7 positions agree with TRBD1. The CDR3 region has the DNA TGTGCCAGCAGCCAAGGGCTATACAGGGGCTGGAATTCACCCCTCCACTTT. This gives the protein CASSQGLYRGWNSPLHF.